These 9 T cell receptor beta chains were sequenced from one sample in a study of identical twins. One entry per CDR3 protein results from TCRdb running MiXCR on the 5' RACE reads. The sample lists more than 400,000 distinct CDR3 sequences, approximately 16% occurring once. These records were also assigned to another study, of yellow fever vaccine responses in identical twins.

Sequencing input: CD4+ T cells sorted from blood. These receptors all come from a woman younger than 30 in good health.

The CDR3 DNA sequence: TGTGCCAGCAGTCCCCGGGGGACCCAAAATCAGCCCCAGCATTTT. Protein sequence: CASSPRGTQNQPQHF. The rearrangement uses TRBV12-3 or TRBV12-4 and TRBJ1-5, with a tentative D call TRBD1 (5 bases). The V and J ends lost 5 bases and 4 bases respectively, with 15 bases between them. This CDR3 contains 15 residues.

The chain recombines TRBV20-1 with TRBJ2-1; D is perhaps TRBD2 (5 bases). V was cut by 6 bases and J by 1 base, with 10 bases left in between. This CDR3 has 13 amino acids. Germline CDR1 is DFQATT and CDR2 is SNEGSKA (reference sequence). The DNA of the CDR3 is TGCAGTGCAGGAAGAGGGTCCTACAATGAGCAGTTCTTC. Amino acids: CSAGRGSYNEQFF.

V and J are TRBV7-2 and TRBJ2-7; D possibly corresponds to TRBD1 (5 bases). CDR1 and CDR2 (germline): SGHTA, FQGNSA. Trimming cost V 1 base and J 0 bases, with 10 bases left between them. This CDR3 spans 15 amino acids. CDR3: CASSLGGLASYEQYF. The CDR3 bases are TGTGCCAGCAGCTTAGGGGGCTTGGCCTCCTACGAGCAGTACTTC.

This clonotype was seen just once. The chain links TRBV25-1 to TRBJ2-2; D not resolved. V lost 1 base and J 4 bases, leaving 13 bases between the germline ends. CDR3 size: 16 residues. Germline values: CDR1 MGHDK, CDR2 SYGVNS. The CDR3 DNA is TGTGCCAGCAGTGAATTTGCAGGTTCCGGCACCGGGGAGCTGTTTTTT. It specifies CASSEFAGSGTGELFF.

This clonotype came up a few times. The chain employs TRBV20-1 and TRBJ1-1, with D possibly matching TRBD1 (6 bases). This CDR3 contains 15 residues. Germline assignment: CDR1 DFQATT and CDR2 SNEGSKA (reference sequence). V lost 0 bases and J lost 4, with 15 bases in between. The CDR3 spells CSAREIGRGGTEAFF. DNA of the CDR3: TGCAGTGCTAGAGAGATCGGCAGGGGTGGCACTGAAGCTTTCTTT.

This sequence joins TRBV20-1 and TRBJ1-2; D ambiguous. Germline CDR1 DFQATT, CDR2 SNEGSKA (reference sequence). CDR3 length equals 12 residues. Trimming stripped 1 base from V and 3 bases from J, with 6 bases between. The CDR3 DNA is TGCAGTGCTAGAGGGGTGGACTATGGCTACACCTTC. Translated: CSARGVDYGYTF.

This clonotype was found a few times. The CDR3 DNA reads as TGCGCCAGCAGCTTAGGACAGGGGGTTCATGAGCAGTTCTTC. Translating gives CASSLGQGVHEQFF. The chain employs TRBV5-1 and TRBJ2-1; 10 nucleotides agree with TRBD1. This CDR3 spans 14 amino acids. Unmatched junction bases numbered 4, after V lost 2 bases and J lost 8 bases. The germline gives CDR1 SGHRS, CDR2 YFSETQ. The complete variable domain, with remaining parts taken from reference TRBV5-1 and TRBJ2-1, reads KAGVTQTPRYLIKTRGQQVTLSCSPISGHRSVSWYQQTPGQGLQFLFEYFSETQRNKGNFPGRFSGRQFSNSRSEMNVSTLELGDSALYLCASSLGQGVHEQFFGPGTRLTVL.

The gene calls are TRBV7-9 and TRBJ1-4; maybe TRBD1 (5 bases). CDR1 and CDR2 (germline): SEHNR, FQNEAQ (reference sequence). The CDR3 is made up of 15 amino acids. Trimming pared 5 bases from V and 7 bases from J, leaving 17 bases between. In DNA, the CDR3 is TGTGCCAGCAGCGTTCAGGGCCATGTCACTGAAAAACTGTTTTTT. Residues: CASSVQGHVTEKLFF. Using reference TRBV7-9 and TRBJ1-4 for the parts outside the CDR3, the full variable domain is DTGVSQNPRHKITKRGQNVTFRCDPISEHNRLYWYRQTLGQGPEFLTYFQNEAQLEKSRLLSDRFSAERPKGSFSTLEIQRTEQGDSAMYLCASSVQGHVTEKLFFGSGTQLSVL.

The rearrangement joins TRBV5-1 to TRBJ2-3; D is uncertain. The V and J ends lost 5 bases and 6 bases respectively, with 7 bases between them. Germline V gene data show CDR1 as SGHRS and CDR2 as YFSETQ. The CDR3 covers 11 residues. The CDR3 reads CASRNLDTQYF. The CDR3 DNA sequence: TGCGCCAGCAGAAACCTTGATACGCAGTATTTT.